The 21 T cell receptor beta chains reported below all come from one sample, sequenced in a study of cytomegalovirus exposure and HLA in healthy donors. Profiled with immunoSEQ multiplex PCR; TCRdb holds only in-frame clones, not every one. The sample carries 140,000 or so clones, 80% to 90% recorded once. Sequencing was done on a sample of PBMCs. Source of these receptors: a woman aged 18 to 35 in good health and CMV-seropositive.

This clone occurred a few times. The genes are TRBV9 and TRBJ1-1; maybe TRBD1 (5 bases). CDR1 is SGDLS and CDR2 is YYNGEE in the germline V gene. With 4 bases removed from V and 7 bases from J, the gap between germline ends came to 14 bases. This CDR3 has 13 residues. CDR3 sequence: CASSPLRQHEAFF. The CDR3 DNA reads TGTGCCAGCAGCCCTTTACGACAGCATGAAGCTTTCTTT. Full variable domain (rest looked up from reference TRBV9 and TRBJ1-1): DSGVTQTPKHLITATGQRVTLRCSPRSGDLSVYWYQQSLDQGLQFLIQYYNGEERAKGNILERFSAQQFPDLHSELNLSSLELGDSALYFCASSPLRQHEAFFGQGTRLTVV.

There are a few counts of this clone. The chain combines TRBV7-3 with TRBJ2-1; the match to TRBD2 covers 9 bases. The CDR3 sequence is 15 residues long. V shed 3 bases, J shed 7 bases, and the junction held 7 bases outside the gene matches. From germline, CDR1 is SGHTA and CDR2 FQGTGA. CDR3 DNA sequence: TGTGCCAGCAGCTTGCGGCTAGCGGGGCGAAATGAGCAGTTCTTC. It codes for CASSLRLAGRNEQFF.

This chain uses TRBV27 with TRBJ1-1; no clear D gene. CDR1 is MNHEY, CDR2 SMNVEV, per germline (reference sequence). The CDR3 consists of 15 residues. V was shortened by 3 bases and J by 5 bases, with 16 bases between the two germline ends. CDR3 amino acids: CASSFWGGGWTEAFF. The CDR3 coding sequence is TGTGCCAGCAGTTTCTGGGGAGGTGGATGGACTGAAGCTTTCTTT.

Here the CDR3 reads CATSSQAGGIYEQYF. DNA of the CDR3: TGTGCCACCAGCAGTCAGGCAGGGGGTATCTACGAGCAGTACTTC. The V call is TRBV15, the J call TRBJ2-7; 7 nucleotides align to TRBD1. CDR3 size: 15 residues. Per germline, CDR1 LNHNV and CDR2 YYDKDF (reference sequence). After removal of 3 bases from V and 3 bases from J, the junction contained 8 bases not matched to a gene. The whole variable domain, remainder taken from reference TRBV15 and TRBJ2-7, is DAMVIQNPRYQVTQFGKPVTLSCSQTLNHNVMYWYQQKSSQAPKLLFHYYDKDFNNEADTPDNFQSRRPNTSFCFLDIRSPGLGDTAMYLCATSSQAGGIYEQYFGPGTRLTVT.

In DNA, the CDR3 is TGTGCCAGCAGACCACAGGGGGCTGGCTCACCCCTCCACTTT. Amino acid sequence: CASRPQGAGSPLHF. The V and J genes are TRBV6-5 and TRBJ1-6; 9 bases are shared with TRBD1. Per the germline V gene, CDR1 is MNHEY and CDR2 is SVGAGI. The CDR3 sequence is 14 residues long. V was clipped by 6 bases and J by 10 bases; unmatched bases: 7.

This clone was recorded only once. The chain carries TRBV7-2 and TRBJ1-6, with TRBD1 matching 9 bases. This CDR3 is built from 17 residues. V trimming: 1 base; J trimming: 8 bases; junction bases outside the gene matches: 9. From germline, CDR1 is SGHTA and CDR2 FQGNSA. CDR3 DNA: TGTGCCAGCAGCTTAGATTACGGGACAGGGTGGCATTCACCCCTCCACTTT. Its translation: CASSLDYGTGWHSPLHF. The variable domain in full, completed from reference TRBV7-2 and TRBJ1-6, reads GAGVSQSPSNKVTEKGKDVELRCDPISGHTALYWYRQSLGQGLEFLIYFQGNSAPDKSGLPSDRFSAERTGGSVSTLTIQRTQQEDSAVYLCASSLDYGTGWHSPLHFGNGTRLTVT.

The chain uses TRBV29-1 and TRBJ2-7; D remains ambiguous. This CDR3 has 12 amino acids. The germline gives CDR1 SQVTM, CDR2 ANQGSEA. Trimming took off 4 bases at V and 1 base at J, with 8 bases between the two ends. The CDR3 sequence: CSVVFNSYEQYF. The CDR3, as DNA: TGCAGCGTTGTTTTCAATTCCTACGAGCAGTACTTC.

The genes are TRBV7-8 and TRBJ2-2, with TRBD1 matching over 9 bases. Germline V gene lookup returns CDR1 SGHVS and CDR2 FQNEAQ. The ends lost 0 bases at V and 2 bases at J; junction bases unmatched: 1. The CDR3 has 16 residues. The CDR3 reads CASSLADRGNTGELFF. The CDR3 bases are TGTGCCAGCAGCTTAGCGGACAGGGGTAACACCGGGGAGCTGTTTTTT.

This clone was seen only a few times. The chain carries TRBV14 and TRBJ1-5; D remains unclear. V lost 9 bases and J lost 0, with 12 bases in between. Germline V gives CDR1 SGHDN, CDR2 FVKESK. The length of the CDR3 is 14 residues. The CDR3 nucleotides are TGTGCCAGACTAAGGCAGTATAGCAATCAGCCCCAGCATTTT. Translated, it gives CARLRQYSNQPQHF.

The V and J genes are TRBV7-2 and TRBJ2-5; 8 bases are shared with TRBD2. Germline CDR1 SGHTA, CDR2 FQGNSA. V gave up 3 bases and J gave up 4 bases; unmatched junction bases: 7. The CDR3 is 15 residues long. The CDR3 nucleotides read TGTGCCAGCAGCTTCGACGGGGGGGCCTCAGAGACCCAGTACTTC. Protein: CASSFDGGASETQYF.

The chain recombines TRBV5-1 with TRBJ1-4; D is unclear. V gave up 5 bases and J gave up 8 bases, with 13 bases separating them. The CDR3 totals 13 residues. Looked up from germline, CDR1 is SGHRS and CDR2 is YFSETQ. CDR3 protein: CASSSTAEEKLFF. Written as DNA, the CDR3 is TGCGCCAGCAGTTCGACGGCGGAAGAAAAACTGTTTTTT.

Ten or more counts support this clone. This chain links TRBV6-6 with TRBJ1-1; D ambiguous. Trimming took 3 bases from V and 2 from J, leaving 4 bases between them. Germline V gene lookup returns CDR1 MNHNY and CDR2 SVGAGI (reference sequence). The length of the CDR3 is 12 residues. The CDR3 DNA sequence: TGTGCCAGCAGTTATTTAAACACTGAAGCTTTCTTT. It yields the protein CASSYLNTEAFF.

The chain recombines TRBV5-1 with TRBJ2-1; 12 nucleotides align to TRBD2. From germline, CDR1 is SGHRS and CDR2 YFSETQ. The ends lost 7 bases at V and 8 bases at J; junction bases unmatched: 13. This CDR3 spans 16 amino acids. CDR3 sequence (DNA): TGCGCCAGCCACTACCCCTCTAGCGGGGGGGCTTATGAGCAGTTCTTC. Amino acid sequence: CASHYPSSGGAYEQFF.

The chain is built from TRBV19 and TRBJ2-7; possible D gene TRBD2, 5 bases. With 3 bases removed from V and 0 bases from J, the gap between germline ends came to 9 bases. The germline V gene encodes CDR1 LNHDA and CDR2 SQIVND (reference sequence). The CDR3 contains 14 residues. The CDR3 nucleotides read TGTGCCAGTAGTATTGGGAGAACCTCCTACGAGCAGTACTTC. Translated, it gives CASSIGRTSYEQYF.

The V and J genes are TRBV27 and TRBJ1-1; a possible D gene is TRBD1 (5 bases). The germline CDR1 and CDR2 sequences are MNHEY and SMNVEV (reference sequence). V was shortened by 7 bases and J by 4 bases, with 13 bases between the two germline ends. CDR3 length equals 13 residues. This CDR3 reads CASNAVGGTEAFF. CDR3 nucleotide sequence: TGTGCCAGCAATGCGGTCGGGGGCACTGAAGCTTTCTTT.

The chain uses TRBV6-1 and TRBJ1-5; TRBD1 is a possible D gene (5 bases). The CDR3 is 14 amino acids. Trimming cost V 1 base and J 11 bases, with 15 bases left between them. Germline CDR1 reads MNHNS; CDR2 reads SASEGT. The CDR3 DNA sequence: TGTGCCAGCAGTGAAGGGGGGGTTAGAGTATCCCAGCATTTT. Its translation is CASSEGGVRVSQHF.

The chain recombines TRBV15 with TRBJ1-2; 8 positions match TRBD1. The ends lost 1 base at V and 4 bases at J; junction bases unmatched: 11. This CDR3 comprises 17 residues. Germline values: CDR1 LNHNV, CDR2 YYDKDF (reference sequence). The CDR3 loop is CATSRVKRTGSGYGYTF. The CDR3 DNA reads as TGTGCCACCAGCAGAGTTAAAAGGACAGGGTCTGGCTATGGCTACACCTTC.

The V gene is TRBV29-1, the J gene TRBJ1-1, with D unclear. The CDR3 loop spans 11 amino acids. Trimming pared 7 bases from V and 4 bases from J, leaving 10 bases between. The V gene's germline CDR1 is SQVTM and CDR2 ANQGSEA. The CDR3 nucleotides read TGCAGCGGCGTCTCTGGCACTGAAGCTTTCTTT. Translating gives CSGVSGTEAFF.

CDR3 nucleotides: TGCAGCGTTGAAGCCCCGGGTACCGACGGAAACACCATATATTTT. Translation gives CSVEAPGTDGNTIYF. The chain joins TRBV29-1 to TRBJ1-3; D unresolved. This CDR3 contains 15 residues. V shed 1 base and J shed 4 bases, with 14 bases lying between them. Germline lookup yields CDR1 SQVTM and CDR2 ANQGSEA.

The chain recombines TRBV6-1 with TRBJ1-6; no clear D gene. Between the trimmed V and J ends, which lost 0 bases and 9 bases, there was a span of 15 bases. Germline V gene lookup returns CDR1 MNHNS and CDR2 SASEGT. The CDR3 extends over 16 amino acids. CDR3 sequence (DNA): TGTGCCAGCAGTGAAGCGATCGGGTCTGAGTCTTCACCCCTCCACTTT. It is translated as CASSEAIGSESSPLHF.

The rearrangement joins TRBV6-1 to TRBJ1-5; D is perhaps TRBD1 (5 bases). The germline V gene has CDR1 MNHNS and CDR2 SASEGT. The CDR3 length is 16 residues. With 2 bases removed from V and 5 bases from J, the gap between germline ends came to 16 bases. CDR3 nucleotides: TGTGCCAGCAGTGAACCGGGGGGTCTGGGCGATCAGCCCCAGCATTTT. Translating it yields CASSEPGGLGDQPQHF.